A selection of T cell receptor beta chains follows, all from one sample in a study of shared clonotypes between healthy human individuals. Libraries were prepared by immunoSEQ multiplex PCR; TCRdb keeps only in-frame clonotypes and omits some of them. The table records some 1.5 million clones, roughly 96% of them present only once. Sequenced sample: naive CD4+ T cells sorted from blood. The source is a man aged 25 to 40 in good health. The CDR3 runs from the conserved cysteine through the conserved F or W. A D gene is named only where the DNA matches it firmly. Clone size is not always given. Where it is, it says once, few, many or a class for expanded clones.

clone size	D gene	CDR3 length	J gene	V gene	CDR3 protein	CDR3 DNA
.	.	16	TRBJ1-1	TRBV30	CAWNLWESYNRPEAFF	TGTGCCTGGAATTTGTGGGAATCTTACAACAGGCCTGAAGCTTTCTTT
.	.	15	TRBJ2-3	TRBV10-1	CASSVGGLGADTQYF	TGCGCCAGCAGTGTAGGCGGTTTGGGGGCAGATACGCAGTATTTT
.	.	15	TRBJ2-5	TRBV5-1	CASSLARGAVETQYF	TGCGCCAGCAGCTTGGCAAGGGGAGCGGTGGAGACCCAGTACTTC
.	.	12	TRBJ2-1	TRBV30	CAWSVREAEQFF	TGTGCCTGGAGTGTACGCGAGGCTGAGCAGTTCTTC
.	.	13	TRBJ2-5	TRBV18	CASSPQTQETQYF	TGTGCCAGCTCACCACAAACACAAGAGACCCAGTACTTC
.	.	13	TRBJ2-7	TRBV7-8	CASSVDLLYEQYF	TGTGCCAGCAGCGTCGACTTACTTTACGAGCAGTACTTC
.	TRBD2	16	TRBJ2-1	TRBV11-1	CASSHKTGGHYNEQFF	TGTGCCAGCAGCCATAAAACGGGAGGCCACTACAATGAGCAGTTCTTC
.	.	14	TRBJ2-1	TRBV5-6	CASSFPGLFNEQFF	TGTGCCAGCAGCTTCCCGGGTCTGTTCAATGAGCAGTTCTTC
.	.	13	TRBJ1-2	TRBV5-1	CASSLEGRSGYTF	TGCGCCAGCAGCTTGGAGGGGAGGAGTGGCTACACCTTC
.	.	16	TRBJ1-2	TRBV9	CASSGGSSPELSGYTF	TGTGCCAGCAGCGGGGGGAGTAGTCCCGAACTGAGTGGCTACACCTTC
.	TRBD1	14	TRBJ2-1	TRBV29-1	CSVERDSPYNEQFF	TGCAGCGTAGAACGGGACAGCCCCTACAATGAGCAGTTCTTC
once	TRBD1	16	TRBJ2-1	TRBV7-6	CASSLFGRTGGAGQFF	TGTGCCAGCAGCCTATTTGGCAGGACAGGGGGCGCCGGGCAGTTCTTC
.	.	15	TRBJ2-3	TRBV7-9	CASSLAARTPDTQYF	TGTGCCAGCAGCTTAGCGGCTAGAACCCCAGATACGCAGTATTTT
.	.	15	TRBJ2-7	TRBV18	CASSPRTGTVAEQYF	TGTGCCAGCTCACCACGTACCGGGACGGTCGCCGAGCAGTACTTC
.	.	14	TRBJ2-7	TRBV7-2	CASSLVATKNEQYF	TGTGCCAGCAGCTTAGTTGCGACCAAAAACGAGCAGTACTTC
.	.	13	TRBJ2-5	TRBV28	CASSSGDQETQYF	TGTGCCAGCAGCAGTGGGGACCAAGAGACCCAGTACTTC
.	.	13	TRBJ1-4	TRBV5-1	CASSEGDNEKLFF	TGCGCCAGCAGTGAGGGCGATAATGAAAAACTGTTTTTT
.	TRBD1	18	TRBJ1-5	TRBV2	CASSTGTGVLHSNQPQHF	TGTGCCAGCAGTACCGGGACAGGGGTTCTTCATAGCAATCAGCCCCAGCATTTT
.	.	14	TRBJ2-7	TRBV27	CASSLHGAPYEQYF	TGTGCCAGCAGTTTACACGGGGCTCCCTACGAGCAGTACTTC
.	TRBD1	13	TRBJ1-2	TRBV27	CASSFTGAQSYTF	TGTGCCAGCAGTTTCACAGGGGCCCAAAGCTACACCTTC
.	TRBD2	21	TRBJ2-3	TRBV7-6	CASSLAVSAVGLAGEEDTQYF	TGTGCCAGCAGCTTAGCGGTTTCGGCAGTAGGACTAGCGGGAGAGGAAGATACGCAGTATTTT
.	.	14	TRBJ1-1	TRBV5-1	CASSLNRMNTEAFF	TGCGCCAGCAGCTTAAATAGAATGAACACTGAAGCTTTCTTT
.	.	18	TRBJ1-3	TRBV19	CASSRGAREKAHGNTIYF	TGTGCCAGTAGTAGGGGGGCCCGGGAGAAGGCTCATGGAAACACCATATATTTT
.	.	14	TRBJ1-2	TRBV5-5	CASSLTRQRYGYTF	TGTGCCAGCAGCCTGACAAGACAGCGCTATGGCTACACCTTC
.	TRBD2	18	TRBJ2-1	TRBV11-2	CASSKSRGLAGEGYEQFF	TGTGCCAGCAGCAAAAGTCGAGGACTAGCGGGTGAGGGGTATGAGCAGTTCTTC
.	.	15	TRBJ1-5	TRBV27	CASRFRGMRDQPQHF	TGTGCCAGCCGCTTCCGGGGAATGAGGGATCAGCCCCAGCATTTT
.	.	11	TRBJ2-7	TRBV20-1	CSARVGYEQYF	TGCAGTGCTAGGGTGGGCTACGAGCAGTACTTC
.	.	15	TRBJ2-6	TRBV18	CASSPLDSGANVLTF	TGTGCCAGCTCACCACTGGACTCTGGGGCCAACGTCCTGACTTTC
.	.	11	TRBJ1-2	TRBV30	CAWSDSIGYTF	TGTGCCTGGAGCGACTCGATCGGCTACACCTTC
.	.	12	TRBJ1-2	TRBV10-3	CAITGSNYGYTF	TGTGCCATCACGGGTTCTAACTATGGCTACACCTTC
.	.	18	TRBJ1-2	TRBV28	CASSLLGGLNGDNYGYTF	TGTGCCAGCAGTCTATTGGGGGGACTAAACGGGGATAACTATGGCTACACCTTC
.	.	15	TRBJ1-3	TRBV7-2	CASSLGDTNGNTIYF	TGTGCCAGCAGCTTAGGTGACACCAACGGAAACACCATATATTTT
.	.	13	TRBJ1-3	TRBV5-8	CASSIRVGNTIYF	TGTGCCAGCAGCATCCGGGTTGGAAACACCATATATTTT
once	TRBD2	16	TRBJ2-3	TRBV5-6	CASSQTSGKFTDTQYF	TGTGCCAGCAGCCAGACTAGCGGGAAATTCACAGATACGCAGTATTTT
.	.	15	TRBJ2-7	TRBV7-2	CASSSPGSSWYEQYF	TGTGCCAGCAGCTCCCCGGGTTCCTCGTGGTACGAGCAGTACTTC
.	TRBD1	16	TRBJ1-4	TRBV6-6	CASSGQRGTANEKLFF	TGTGCCAGCAGCGGCCAAAGAGGGACAGCTAATGAAAAACTGTTTTTT
.	.	13	TRBJ2-5	TRBV25-1	CASSESSPETQYF	TGTGCCAGCAGTGAATCCTCCCCAGAGACCCAGTACTTC
.	TRBD2	16	TRBJ2-2	TRBV6-5	CASSYPGLARPGELFF	TGTGCCAGCAGTTACCCTGGACTAGCAAGGCCCGGGGAGCTGTTTTTT
.	.	14	TRBJ2-7	TRBV18	CASSPLGLRSEQYF	TGTGCCAGCTCACCACTAGGACTACGAAGTGAGCAGTACTTC
.	.	16	TRBJ1-3	TRBV5-6	CASGNYNLRSGNTIYF	TGTGCCAGCGGCAACTATAACTTGCGCTCTGGAAACACCATATATTTT
.	TRBD1	16	TRBJ2-7	TRBV6-1	CASSEHSGQGANEQYF	TGTGCCAGCAGTGAGCACTCAGGACAGGGGGCAAACGAGCAGTACTTC
.	TRBD2	16	TRBJ2-2	TRBV7-6	CASSLVSGTNTGELFF	TGTGCCAGCAGCTTAGTCAGCGGGACGAACACCGGGGAGCTGTTTTTT
.	TRBD2	16	TRBJ2-7	TRBV27	CASSFLASGSPYEQYF	TGTGCCAGCAGTTTCCTCGCTAGCGGGAGTCCCTACGAGCAGTACTTC
.	.	15	TRBJ1-1	TRBV11-2	CASSPRSPANTEAFF	TGTGCCAGCAGCCCCCGAAGTCCAGCGAACACTGAAGCTTTCTTT
once	.	14	TRBJ2-1	TRBV11-3	CASSSGSWSNEQFF	TGTGCCAGCAGCTCCGGGAGCTGGAGTAATGAGCAGTTCTTC
.	TRBD2	16	TRBJ2-1	TRBV7-9	CASSLTRTGGYNEQFF	TGTGCCAGCAGCTTAACTAGGACGGGGGGATACAATGAGCAGTTCTTC
.	TRBD2	14	TRBJ2-1	TRBV7-2	CASSSGLAYNEQFF	TGTGCCAGCAGCTCCGGACTAGCATACAATGAGCAGTTCTTC
.	TRBD1	15	TRBJ2-1	TRBV19	CASSTGGRVNNEQFF	TGTGCCAGTAGTACAGGGGGCCGGGTCAACAATGAGCAGTTCTTC
.	TRBD2	15	TRBJ2-2	TRBV2	CASRRTSGSAGELFF	TGTGCCAGCAGGAGGACTAGCGGGAGTGCCGGGGAGCTGTTTTTT
.	TRBD1	14	TRBJ1-2	TRBV10-3	CATMPGQINYGYTF	TGTGCCACCATGCCGGGACAGATCAACTATGGCTACACCTTC
.	TRBD2	18	TRBJ2-1	TRBV7-8	CASSLALALAGLNNEQFF	TGTGCCAGCAGCTTAGCCCTCGCGCTAGCGGGACTAAACAATGAGCAGTTCTTC